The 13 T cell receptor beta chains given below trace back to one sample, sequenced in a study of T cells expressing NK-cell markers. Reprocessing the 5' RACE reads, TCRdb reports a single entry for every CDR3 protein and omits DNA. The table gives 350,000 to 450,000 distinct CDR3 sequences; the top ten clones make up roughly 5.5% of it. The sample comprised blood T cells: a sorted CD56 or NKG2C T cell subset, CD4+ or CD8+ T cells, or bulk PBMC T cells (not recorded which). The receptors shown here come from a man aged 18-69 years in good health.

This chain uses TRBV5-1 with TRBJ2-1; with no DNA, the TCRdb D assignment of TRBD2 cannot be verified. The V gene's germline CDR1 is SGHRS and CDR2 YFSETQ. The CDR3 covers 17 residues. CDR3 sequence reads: CASSLVAGGRTGDEQFF.

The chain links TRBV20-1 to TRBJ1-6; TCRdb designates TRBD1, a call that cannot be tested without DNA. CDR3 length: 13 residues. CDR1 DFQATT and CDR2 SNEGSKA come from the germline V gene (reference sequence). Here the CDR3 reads CSARLTGRSPLHF.

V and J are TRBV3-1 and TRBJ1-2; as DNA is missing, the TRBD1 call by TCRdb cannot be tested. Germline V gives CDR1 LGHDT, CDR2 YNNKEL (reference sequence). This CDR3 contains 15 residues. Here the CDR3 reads CASSQDSAGGYGYTF.

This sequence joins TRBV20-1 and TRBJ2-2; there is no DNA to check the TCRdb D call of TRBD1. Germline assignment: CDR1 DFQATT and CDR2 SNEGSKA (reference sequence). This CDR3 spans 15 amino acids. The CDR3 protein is CSARGEQGAPGELFF.

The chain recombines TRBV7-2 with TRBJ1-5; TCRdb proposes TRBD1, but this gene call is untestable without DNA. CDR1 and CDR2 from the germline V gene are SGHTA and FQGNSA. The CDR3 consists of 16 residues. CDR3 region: CASSPKTGSGNQPQHF.

CDR3 region: CASSYITDTQYF. The chain recombines TRBV12-3 or TRBV12-4 with TRBJ2-3. The CDR3 contains 12 residues.

CDR3 loop: CASSSTLRRRDIQYF. V usage is TRBV28 and J usage is TRBJ2-4; TCRdb calls TRBD1, which cannot be checked without DNA. The length of the CDR3 is 15 residues. Germline CDR1 reads MDHEN; CDR2 reads SYDVKM.

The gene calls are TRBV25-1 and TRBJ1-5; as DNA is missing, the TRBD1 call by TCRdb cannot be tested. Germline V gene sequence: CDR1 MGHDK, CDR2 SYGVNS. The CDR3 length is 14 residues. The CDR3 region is CASLRDTYNQPQHF.

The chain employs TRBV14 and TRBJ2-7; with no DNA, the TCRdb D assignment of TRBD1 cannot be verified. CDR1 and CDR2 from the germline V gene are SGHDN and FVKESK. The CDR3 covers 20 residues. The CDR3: CASSQGAVAPWTGSFYEQYF.

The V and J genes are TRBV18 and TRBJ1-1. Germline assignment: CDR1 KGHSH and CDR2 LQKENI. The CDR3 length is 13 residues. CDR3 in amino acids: CASSADRKTEAFF.

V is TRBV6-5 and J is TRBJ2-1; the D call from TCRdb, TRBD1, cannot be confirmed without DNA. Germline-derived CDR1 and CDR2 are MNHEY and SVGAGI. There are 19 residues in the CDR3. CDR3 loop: CASSYVMADRKTSYNEQFF.

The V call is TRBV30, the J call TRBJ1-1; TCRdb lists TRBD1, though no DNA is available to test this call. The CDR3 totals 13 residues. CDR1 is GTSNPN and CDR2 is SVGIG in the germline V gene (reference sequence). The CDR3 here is CAWSVGGGGEAFF.

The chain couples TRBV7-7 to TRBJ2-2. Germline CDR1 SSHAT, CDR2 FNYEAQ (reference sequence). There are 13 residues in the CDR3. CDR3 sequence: CASSAGLTGELFF.